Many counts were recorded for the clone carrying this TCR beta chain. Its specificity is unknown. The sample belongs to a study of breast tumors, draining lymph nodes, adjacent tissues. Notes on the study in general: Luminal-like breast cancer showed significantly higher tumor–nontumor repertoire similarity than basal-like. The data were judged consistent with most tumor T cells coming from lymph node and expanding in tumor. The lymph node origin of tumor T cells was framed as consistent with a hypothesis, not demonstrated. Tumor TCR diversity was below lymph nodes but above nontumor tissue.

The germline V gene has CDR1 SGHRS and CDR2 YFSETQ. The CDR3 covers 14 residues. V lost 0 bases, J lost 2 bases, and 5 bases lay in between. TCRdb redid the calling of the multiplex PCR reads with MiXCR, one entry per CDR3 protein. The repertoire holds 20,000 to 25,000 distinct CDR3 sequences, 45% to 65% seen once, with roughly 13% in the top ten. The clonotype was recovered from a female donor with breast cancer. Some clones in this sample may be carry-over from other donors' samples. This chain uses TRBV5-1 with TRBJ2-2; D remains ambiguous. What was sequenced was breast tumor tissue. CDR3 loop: CASSLGGNTGELFF. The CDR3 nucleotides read TGCGCCAGCAGCTTGGGGGGAAACACCGGGGAGCTGTTTTTT.